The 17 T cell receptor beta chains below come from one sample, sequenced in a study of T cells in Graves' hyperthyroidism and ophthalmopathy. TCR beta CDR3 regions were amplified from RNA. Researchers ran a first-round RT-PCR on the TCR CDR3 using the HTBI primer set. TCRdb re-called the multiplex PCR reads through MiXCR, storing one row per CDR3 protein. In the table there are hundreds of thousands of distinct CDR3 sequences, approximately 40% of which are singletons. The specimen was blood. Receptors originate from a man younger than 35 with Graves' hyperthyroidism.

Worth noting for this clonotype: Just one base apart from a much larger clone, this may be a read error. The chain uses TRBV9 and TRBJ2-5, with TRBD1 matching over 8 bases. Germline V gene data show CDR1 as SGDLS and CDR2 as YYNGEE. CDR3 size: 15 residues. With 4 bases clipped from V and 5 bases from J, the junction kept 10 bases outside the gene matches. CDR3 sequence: CASSPPTGVGETQYF. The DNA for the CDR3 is TGTGCCAGCAGCCCACCGACAGGGGTAGGGGAGACCCAGTACTTC.

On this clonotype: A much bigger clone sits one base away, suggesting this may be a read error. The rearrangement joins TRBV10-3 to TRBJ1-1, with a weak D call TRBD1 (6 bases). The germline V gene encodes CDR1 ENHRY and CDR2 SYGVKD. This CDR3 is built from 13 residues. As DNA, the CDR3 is TGTGCCATCAGCCGACAGGAGAACACTGAAGCTTCCTTT. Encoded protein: CAISRQENTEASF.

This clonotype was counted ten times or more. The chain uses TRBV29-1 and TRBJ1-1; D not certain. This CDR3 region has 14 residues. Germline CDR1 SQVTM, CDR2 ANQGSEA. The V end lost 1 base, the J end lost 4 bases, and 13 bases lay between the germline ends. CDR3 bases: TGCAGCGTTGAAGGACGGCTTTGGGGCACTGAAGCTTTCTTT. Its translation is CSVEGRLWGTEAFF.

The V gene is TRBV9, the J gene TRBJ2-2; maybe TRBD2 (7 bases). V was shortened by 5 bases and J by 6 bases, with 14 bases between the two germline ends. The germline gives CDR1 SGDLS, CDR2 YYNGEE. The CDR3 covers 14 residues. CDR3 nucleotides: TGTGCCAGCAGGAGGGCGGGGGCAGCCGGGGAGCTGTTTTTT. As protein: CASRRAGAAGELFF.

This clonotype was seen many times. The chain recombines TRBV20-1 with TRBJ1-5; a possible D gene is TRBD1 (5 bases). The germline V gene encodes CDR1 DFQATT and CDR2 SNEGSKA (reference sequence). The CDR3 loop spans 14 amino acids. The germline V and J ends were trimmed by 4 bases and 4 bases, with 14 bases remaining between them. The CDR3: CSATPGTTNQPQHF. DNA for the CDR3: TGCAGTGCTACCCCCGGGACGACTAATCAGCCCCAGCATTTT.

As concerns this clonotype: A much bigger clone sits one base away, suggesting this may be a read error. CDR3 nucleotide sequence: TGCAGTGCTAGAGTAGCAGGGGACTACGAGCAGTACTTC. This codes for CSARVAGDYEQYF. This chain links TRBV20-1 with TRBJ2-7; D possibly corresponds to TRBD1 (6 bases). The germline gives CDR1 DFQATT, CDR2 SNEGSKA (reference sequence). The CDR3 runs 13 residues. The V gene lost 1 base and the J gene lost 3 bases, with 10 bases spanning the gap.

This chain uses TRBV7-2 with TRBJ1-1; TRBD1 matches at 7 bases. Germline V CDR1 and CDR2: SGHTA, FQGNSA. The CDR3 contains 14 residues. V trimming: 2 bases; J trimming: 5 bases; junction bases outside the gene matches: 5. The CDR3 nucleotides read TGTGCCAGCAGCTTAACAGGGGTTTGGACTGAAGCTTTCTTT. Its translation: CASSLTGVWTEAFF.

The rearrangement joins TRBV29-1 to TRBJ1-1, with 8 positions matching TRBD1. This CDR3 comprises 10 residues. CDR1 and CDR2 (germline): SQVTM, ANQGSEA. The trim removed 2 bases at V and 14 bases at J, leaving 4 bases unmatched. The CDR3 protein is CSVELGQAFF. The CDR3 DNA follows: TGCAGCGTTGAATTGGGACAGGCCTTCTTT.

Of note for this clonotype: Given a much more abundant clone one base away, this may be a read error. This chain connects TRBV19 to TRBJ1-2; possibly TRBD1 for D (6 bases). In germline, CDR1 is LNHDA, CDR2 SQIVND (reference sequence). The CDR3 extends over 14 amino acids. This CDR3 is CAGSIITGNYGYTF. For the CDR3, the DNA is TGTGCCGGTAGTATAATCACAGGGAACTATGGCTACACCTTC.

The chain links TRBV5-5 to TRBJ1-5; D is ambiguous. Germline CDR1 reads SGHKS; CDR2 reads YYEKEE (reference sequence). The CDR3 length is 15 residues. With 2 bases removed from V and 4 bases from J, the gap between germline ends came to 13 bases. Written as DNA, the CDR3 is TGTGCCAGCAGCTTTGAGGGTGGTGTTAATCAGCCCCAGCATTTT. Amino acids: CASSFEGGVNQPQHF.

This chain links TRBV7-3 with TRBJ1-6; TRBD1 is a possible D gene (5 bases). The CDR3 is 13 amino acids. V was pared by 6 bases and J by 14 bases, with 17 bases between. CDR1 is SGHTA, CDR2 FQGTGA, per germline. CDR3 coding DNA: TGTGCCAGCAGTTTTGGGGGGAAAGGGTCCCTCCACTTT. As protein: CASSFGGKGSLHF.

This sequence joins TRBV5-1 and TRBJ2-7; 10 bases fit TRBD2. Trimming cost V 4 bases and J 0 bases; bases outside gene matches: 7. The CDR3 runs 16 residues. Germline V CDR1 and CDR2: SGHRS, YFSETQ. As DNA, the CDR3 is TGCGCCAGCAGCAGGGGACTAGCGAGTTCCTCCTACGAGCAGTACTTC. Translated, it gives CASSRGLASSSYEQYF.

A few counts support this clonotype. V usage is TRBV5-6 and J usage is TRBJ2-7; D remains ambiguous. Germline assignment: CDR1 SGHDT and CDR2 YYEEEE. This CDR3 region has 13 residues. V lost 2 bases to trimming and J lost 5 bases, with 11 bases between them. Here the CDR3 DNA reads TGTGCCAGCAGCTTCGGAAGGGTCAACGAGCAGTACTTC. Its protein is CASSFGRVNEQYF.

CDR3 nucleotides: TGTGCCAGTAGTATAGGCAGGAGACACACTGAAGCTTTCTTT. Residues: CASSIGRRHTEAFF. The V and J genes are TRBV19 and TRBJ1-1; D uncertain. V was shortened by 1 base and J by 3 bases, with 9 bases between the two germline ends. This CDR3 contains 14 residues. Per the germline V gene, CDR1 is LNHDA and CDR2 is SQIVND (reference sequence).

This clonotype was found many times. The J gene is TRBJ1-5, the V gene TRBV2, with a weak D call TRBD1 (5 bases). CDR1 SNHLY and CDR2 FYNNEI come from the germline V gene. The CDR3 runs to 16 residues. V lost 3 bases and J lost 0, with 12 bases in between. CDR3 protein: CASSEKGGDSNQPQHF. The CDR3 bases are TGTGCCAGCAGTGAGAAGGGAGGGGATAGCAATCAGCCCCAGCATTTT. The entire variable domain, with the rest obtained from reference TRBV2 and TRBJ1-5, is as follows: EPEVTQTPSHQVTQMGQEVILRCVPISNHLYFYWYRQILGQKVEFLVSFYNNEISEKSEIFDDQFSVERPDGSNFTLKIRSTKLEDSAMYFCASSEKGGDSNQPQHFGDGTRLSIL.

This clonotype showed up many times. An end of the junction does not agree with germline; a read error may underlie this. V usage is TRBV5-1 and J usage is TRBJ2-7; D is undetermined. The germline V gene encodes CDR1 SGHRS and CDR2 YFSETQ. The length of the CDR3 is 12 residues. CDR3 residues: CASSLSGGEQYF. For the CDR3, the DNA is TGTGCCAGCAGTTTATCTGGTGGCGAGCAGTACTTC.

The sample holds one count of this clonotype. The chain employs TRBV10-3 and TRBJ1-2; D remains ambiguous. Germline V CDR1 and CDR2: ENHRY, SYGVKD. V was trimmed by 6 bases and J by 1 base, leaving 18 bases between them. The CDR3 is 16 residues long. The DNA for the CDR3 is TGTGCCATCAGCCAAGCCAGCCTCACAGTTAACTATGGCTACACCTTC. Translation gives CAISQASLTVNYGYTF.